This passage covers 5 T cell receptor beta chains from one sample sequenced in a study of blood T cell repertoires in COVID-19. Sequenced by immunoSEQ multiplex PCR; TCRdb stores in-frame clones only, minus some. The profile covers some 200,000 clones, with more than 80% appearing a single time and over 6% taken by the ten largest. The specimen sequenced was peripheral blood. The receptors stem from a woman older than 75 with COVID-19, enrolled during active disease.

The V call is TRBV9, the J call TRBJ2-2, with unresolved D. This CDR3 is built from 15 residues. Trimming cost V 5 bases and J 7 bases, with 18 bases left between them. The germline V gene encodes CDR1 SGDLS and CDR2 YYNGEE. CDR3 in DNA: TGTGCCAGCAGTACTCGCTCAAACGTCGGCGGGGAGCTGTTTTTT. It encodes CASSTRSNVGGELFF.

The rearrangement links TRBV7-3 to TRBJ1-2; perhaps TRBD1 as D (6 bases). This CDR3 comprises 13 residues. V gave up 5 bases and J gave up 2 bases, with 9 bases separating them. Germline-derived CDR1 and CDR2 are SGHTA and FQGTGA. In DNA, the CDR3 is TGTGCCAGCAGCCCAAGGGGGAACTATGGCTACACCTTC. Amino acids: CASSPRGNYGYTF.

This clone was recorded a few times. The chain is built from TRBV18 and TRBJ2-7, with D maybe TRBD2 (6 bases). The V gene's germline CDR1 is KGHSH and CDR2 LQKENI. V was clipped by 3 bases and J by 3 bases, with 18 bases between them. The CDR3 consists of 16 residues. The CDR3 spells CASSPTRGTRNYEQYF. The CDR3 nucleotides read TGTGCCAGCTCACCGACCCGGGGGACCCGCAACTACGAGCAGTACTTC.

The chain recombines TRBV5-5 with TRBJ1-2, with TRBD1 matching 7 bases. V gave up 4 bases and J gave up 3 bases; unmatched junction bases: 12. Germline lookup yields CDR1 SGHKS and CDR2 YYEKEE (reference sequence). There are 16 residues in the CDR3. CDR3 in DNA: TGTGCCAGCAGCCAAGAGGGGGCCTCCAGATACTATGGCTACACCTTC. It codes for CASSQEGASRYYGYTF. Filled out from reference TRBV5-5 and TRBJ1-2, the complete variable domain reads DAGVTQSPTHLIKTRGQQVTLRCSPISGHKSVSWYQQVLGQGPQFIFQYYEKEERGRGNFPDRFSARQFPNYSSELNVNALLLGDSALYLCASSQEGASRYYGYTFGSGTRLTVV.

This chain connects TRBV20-1 to TRBJ1-2; D might be TRBD1 (5 bases). CDR3 length: 12 residues. Germline loops: CDR1 DFQATT, CDR2 SNEGSKA (reference sequence). Trimming left V 3 bases short and J 8 bases short, with 13 bases between. The CDR3 bases are TGCAGTGCTAGTCCGACAGAGAGAGGCTACACCTTC. It translates to CSASPTERGYTF.